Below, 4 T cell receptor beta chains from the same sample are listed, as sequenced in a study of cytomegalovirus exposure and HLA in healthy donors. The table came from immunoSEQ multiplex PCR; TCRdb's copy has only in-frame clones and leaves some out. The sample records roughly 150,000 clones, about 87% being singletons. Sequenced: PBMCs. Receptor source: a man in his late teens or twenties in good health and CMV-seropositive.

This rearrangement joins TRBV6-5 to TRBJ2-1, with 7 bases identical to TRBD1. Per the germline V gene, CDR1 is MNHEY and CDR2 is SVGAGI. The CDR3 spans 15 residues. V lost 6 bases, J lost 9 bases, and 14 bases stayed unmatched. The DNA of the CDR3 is TGTGCCAGCAGCTCTCCGCGGACAGGCTCAAGTGAGCAGTTCTTC. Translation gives CASSSPRTGSSEQFF.

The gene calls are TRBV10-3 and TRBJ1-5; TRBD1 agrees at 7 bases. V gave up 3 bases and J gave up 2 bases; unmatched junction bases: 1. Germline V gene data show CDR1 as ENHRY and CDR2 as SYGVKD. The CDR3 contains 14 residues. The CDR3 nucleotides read TGTGCCATCAGTGAAGGACAGGGCAATCAGCCCCAGCATTTT. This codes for CAISEGQGNQPQHF.

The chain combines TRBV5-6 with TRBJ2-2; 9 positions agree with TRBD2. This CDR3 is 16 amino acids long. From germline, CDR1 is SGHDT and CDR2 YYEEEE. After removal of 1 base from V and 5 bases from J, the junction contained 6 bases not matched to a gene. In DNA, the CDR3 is TGTGCCAGCAGCTTGCCCAGCGGGAGGATAACCGGGGAGCTGTTTTTT. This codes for CASSLPSGRITGELFF.

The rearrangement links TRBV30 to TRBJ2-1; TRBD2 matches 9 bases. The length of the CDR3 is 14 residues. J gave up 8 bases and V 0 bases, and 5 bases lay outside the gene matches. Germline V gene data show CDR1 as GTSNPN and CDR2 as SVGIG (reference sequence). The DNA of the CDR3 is TGTGCCTGGAGTGTCGGGACTAGCTATGATGAGCAGTTCTTC. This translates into CAWSVGTSYDEQFF. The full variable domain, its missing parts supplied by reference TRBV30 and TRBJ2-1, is SQTIHQWPATLVQPVGSPLSLECTVEGTSNPNLYWYRQAAGRGLQLLFYSVGIGQISSEVPQNLSASRPQDRQFILSSKKLLLSDSGFYLCAWSVGTSYDEQFFGPGTRLTVL.